A single T cell receptor beta chain is shown here with its context. This receptor's antigen is unknown. No qualities accompany the bases; no much larger clone lies one base away. TCR CDR3 regions were amplified from genomic DNA by multiplex PCR using the deep immunoSEQ assay. Extracted genomic DNA from each cell subset was spread evenly across all wells of several immunoSEQ 96-well plates, with each plate serving as a replicate. For sorted subsets, roughly 200 ng of genomic DNA, equivalent to around 29,000 T cell genomes, went into each replicate PCR. Purified libraries were measured with a Qubit 3.0 fluorometer, size-checked on a Bioanalyzer 2100, and measured again with the KAPA Library Quantification kit. A separate single-read 150-cycle Illumina NextSeq 550 flow cell was used to sequence each immunoSEQ 96-well plate. The authors' analysis ran thus. Because only junctional sequences without quality scores were contained in the immunoSEQ output, filtering matching that applied to full-length reads could not be performed. Sequences were annotated with PyIR, a Python wrapper for IgBLAST v1.9, and V/J genes and CDR3 were assigned using IMGT germline references. Reads with weak V/J assignments (E-value above 1e-6), missing CDR3, stop codons, out-of-frame junctions, or ambiguous translated residues were removed. V3J clonotypes were defined as sequences sharing the same inferred V gene, J gene, and CDR3 amino acid sequence. Percentage overlap between repertoires was computed as shared unique clonotypes divided by the size of the smaller repertoire. Three approaches were used to assess repertoire richness: RTK rarefaction, the Chao1 estimator, and Recon v2.1 estimates of unobserved clonotypes. Generation probabilities were computed with OLGA for all TCRbeta clonotypes obtained by the gDNA method from a few donors. This is the immuneACCESS table as TCRdb keeps it, with only in-frame sequences that have V and J called. A part of the clones is gone; compared with another copy, unresolved V genes explain less than half, and the rest is unexplained. The V and J calls and clone size are taken from that table; D and trimming were inferred from the DNA. Within this sample are 550,000 to 700,000 clones, with about three quarters of them counted one time only. Around 2% of the sample is taken by the ten largest.

The sample belongs to a study of shared clonotypes between healthy human individuals (dated by TCRdb to about 2020). General notes on the study: A couple of women and three men aged 18 to 49 years were included in the cohort. Each donor's leukapheresis produced roughly between about 0.9 and 9.5 billion PBMCs. Libraries were prepared and TCR repertoires were sequenced by different laboratories using diverse techniques, in order to increase sequencing depth and limit assay-specific biases. To estimate repertoire size and how much clonotypes are shared between individuals, the study performed deep sequencing of blood TCR repertoires from about five healthy adults. Per donor, three plates each were used for CD4 naive and CD4 memory, two for CD8 naive, and one for CD8 memory. The study at large found these results: Only blood was sampled, and tissue TCR repertoires likely differ from those in blood. About 5% of naive CD4, around 3.5% of naive CD8, around 2.3% of memory CD4, and about 0.4% of memory CD8 clonotypes were shared across a few donors. Estimated clonotype richness was generally larger for naive than for memory subsets. Based on pairwise subsampling, the degree of clonotype sharing among donors was expected to be affected by sequencing depth. Compared with non-shared clonotypes, clonotypes shared by all four sorted-subset donors had higher generation probabilities. Even with the large sequencing depth, rarefaction of the sorted-subset datasets indicated that sequencing was incomplete. Because the study included only a small number of donors, the genetic and exposure-history diversity represented was limited.

The donors were healthy, HIV-negative adults who had no recently reported acute infections or vaccinations. Every donor was a Caucasian adult residing in Nashville, Tennessee, USA. CD4+ T cells were enriched through magnetic negative selection, after which naive cells were positively selected on CD45RA and the remaining negative fraction served as the memory subset. Blood was obtained by leukapheresis, after which PBMCs were separated by Ficoll-Histopaque density gradient centrifugation and cryopreserved in liquid nitrogen vapor phase. Analytical flow cytometry was used to check the purity and quantity of every magnetically sorted T cell population. Genomic DNA was isolated from each sorted fraction and quantified by UV absorbance on a Nanodrop 2000c. Compared with germline, V lacks 5 bases and J lacks 3 bases; bases without a gene match: 7. The CDR3 runs 15 residues from the cysteine to the phenylalanine. The DNA shown is the 45-base CDR3, in frame from base 1. The germline V gene yields MDHEN for CDR1 and SYDVKM for CDR2.

The sequenced sample consisted of memory CD4+ T cells sorted from blood. According to the study, the label for this sample's cell subset or site signals: CD45RA-negative fraction. The clonotype originates from a woman in her twenties or thirties in good health. Recombination connected TRBV28 to TRBJ2-7; the junction holds 10 bases that match TRBD2. The bases are TGTGCCAGCAGTCGGACTAGCGGTCCGTACTACGAGCAGTACTTC. It encodes CASSRTSGPYYEQYF. This CDR3, with the reference TRBV28 and TRBJ2-7 proteins standing in past its ends, gives the full variable domain DVKVTQSSRYLVKRTGEKVFLECVQDMDHENMFWYRQDPGLGLRLIYFSYDVKMKEKGDIPEGYSVSREKKERFSLILESASTNQTSMYLCASSRTSGPYYEQYFGPGTRLTVT.